Listed here are 24 T cell receptor beta chains from one sample, sequenced in a study of regulatory T cells in long-lasting Graves disease. Noted time point: persistent/refractory GD, antithyroid drugs over 5 years with positive TRAb. Isolated PBMC RNA provided the starting material for the TCR library. Assembly of TCR beta libraries relied on iRepertoire HTBI primers together with Arm-PCR of CDR3 regions. MiXCR was run by TCRdb on the multiplex PCR reads, yielding one entry per CDR3 protein. Seen here are roughly 490,000 distinct CDR3 sequences, 20% to 25% observed once, and the top ten hold about 12%. The sequences come from peripheral blood mononuclear cells (PBMCs), collected when the disease was refractory, from a patient treated with antithyroid drugs. The receptor set was obtained from a female donor with Graves disease.

This clonotype was found many times. The V and J genes are TRBV20-1 and TRBJ1-5; D gene ambiguous. The CDR3 is 12 amino acids. The germline V and J ends were trimmed by 4 bases and 0 bases, with 4 bases remaining between them. Germline loops: CDR1 DFQATT, CDR2 SNEGSKA (reference sequence). The CDR3 is CSAIHSNQPQHF. The CDR3, as DNA: TGCAGTGCTATCCATAGCAATCAGCCCCAGCATTTT.

To note about this clonotype: A single base separates this from a much larger clone, so it may be a read error. This chain joins TRBV6-1 and TRBJ2-5; D possibly corresponds to TRBD2 (6 bases). Trimming shortened V by 7 bases and J by 5 bases, and 14 bases separated the two germline ends. This CDR3 region has 13 residues. CDR1 and CDR2 from the germline V gene are MNHNS and SASEGT. The CDR3 nucleotides are TGTGCCAGCAACCCGCATGGGGGGGAGACCCAGTACTTC. Its protein product is CASNPHGGETQYF.

This clonotype was observed many times. This chain links TRBV20-1 with TRBJ1-2; 7 positions match TRBD1. CDR1 and CDR2 from the germline V gene are DFQATT and SNEGSKA (reference sequence). After removal of 3 bases from V and 4 bases from J, the junction contained 11 bases not matched to a gene. The CDR3 contains 15 residues. The CDR3 DNA sequence: TGCAGTGCTAGTATCGACAGGGCCTTTGGCTATGGCTACACCTTC. It yields the protein CSASIDRAFGYGYTF.

This clonotype has ten or more counts. The chain uses TRBV12-3 or TRBV12-4 and TRBJ2-5; D unresolved. The V end lost 3 bases, the J end lost 1 base, and 6 bases lay between the germline ends. The CDR3 contains 13 residues. CDR3 in amino acids: CASSFDSQETQYF. The DNA of the CDR3 is TGTGCCAGCAGTTTTGATTCCCAAGAGACCCAGTACTTC.

This clonotype was detected many times. V and J are TRBV29-1 and TRBJ1-1; 9 nucleotides match TRBD1. The germline V gene has CDR1 SQVTM and CDR2 ANQGSEA. The J segment lost 1 base and the V segment lost 3 bases, leaving 3 bases of the junction unmatched. This CDR3 region has 14 residues. The CDR3, as DNA: TGCAGCGTTGACATGACAGGGGGGAACACTGAAGCTTTCTTT. This translates into CSVDMTGGNTEAFF.

This clonotype was picked up one time. V and J are TRBV10-3 and TRBJ2-7, with TRBD2 matching over 11 bases. V gave up 6 bases and J gave up 3 bases; unmatched junction bases: 13. Germline lookup yields CDR1 ENHRY and CDR2 SYGVKD. CDR3 length equals 17 residues. CDR3 nucleotides: TGTGCCATCAGCGACTCAGGACTAGCGGGCGCCGACTACGAGCAGTACTTC. Translating gives CAISDSGLAGADYEQYF.

This clonotype was found many times. The V gene is TRBV28, the J gene TRBJ2-5; D gene unclear. The CDR3 consists of 11 residues. With 5 bases removed from V and 5 bases from J, the gap between germline ends came to 6 bases. Germline CDR1 is MDHEN and CDR2 is SYDVKM. In DNA, the CDR3 is TGTGCCAGCAGTGATGAGGAGACCCAGTACTTC. This encodes CASSDEETQYF.

This clonotype showed up many times. The genes are TRBV12-3 or TRBV12-4 and TRBJ1-1; D not certain. Trimming pared 7 bases from V and 1 base from J, leaving 13 bases between. This CDR3 contains 14 residues. For the CDR3, the DNA is TGTGCCAGCACCCTAGGACTTCGGAACACTGAAGCTTTCTTT. This encodes CASTLGLRNTEAFF.

The sample holds a few counts of this clonotype. This rearrangement joins TRBV7-8 to TRBJ1-5, with 9 bases lining up with TRBD1. Unmatched junction bases numbered 14, after V lost 5 bases and J lost 9 bases. CDR1 and CDR2 (germline): SGHVS, FQNEAQ. The CDR3 runs to 16 residues. In DNA form, the CDR3 reads TGTGCCAGCAGCACCCGGGACAGGGCCCCCTTGGGGCCCCAGCATTTT. This gives the protein CASSTRDRAPLGPQHF.

This clonotype was seen many times. The chain joins TRBV28 to TRBJ2-2; D perhaps matches TRBD1 (5 bases). Germline V gives CDR1 MDHEN, CDR2 SYDVKM. This CDR3 spans 14 amino acids. V lost 5 bases and J 1 base, leaving 8 bases between the germline ends. The CDR3 is CASSPRENTGELFF. The CDR3 coding sequence is TGTGCCAGCAGTCCCAGGGAGAACACCGGGGAGCTGTTTTTT.

This clonotype was picked up many times. The chain is built from TRBV12-3 or TRBV12-4 and TRBJ1-1, with TRBD1 matching 10 bases. After removal of 7 bases from V and 3 bases from J, the junction contained 5 bases not matched to a gene. The CDR3 consists of 14 residues. The CDR3 region has the DNA TGTGCCAGCACTCCCGGGACAGGGGACACTGAAGCTTTCTTT. It encodes CASTPGTGDTEAFF.

This clonotype showed up many times. The chain combines TRBV20-1 with TRBJ2-7; no firm D call. Trimming removed 4 bases from V and 2 bases from J, with 6 bases in between. The CDR3 sequence is 11 residues long. CDR1 DFQATT and CDR2 SNEGSKA come from the germline V gene (reference sequence). CDR3: CSATWAYEQYF. As DNA, the CDR3 is TGCAGTGCTACCTGGGCCTACGAGCAGTACTTC.

There are a few counts of this clonotype. V usage is TRBV2 and J usage is TRBJ2-1, with 12 bases fitting TRBD2. Germline values: CDR1 SNHLY, CDR2 FYNNEI. The CDR3 covers 13 residues. Trimming at V came to 8 bases and at J to 8 bases, leaving 4 bases not matched to a gene. The CDR3 is CASLAGGPYEQFF. Written as DNA, the CDR3 is TGTGCCAGCCTAGCGGGGGGGCCTTATGAGCAGTTCTTC.

This clonotype was seen at least ten times. This chain links TRBV7-2 with TRBJ2-7; 12 positions agree with TRBD1. The CDR3 has 14 amino acids. V shed 5 bases, J shed 5 bases, and the junction held 4 bases outside the gene matches. Germline lookup yields CDR1 SGHTA and CDR2 FQGNSA. The CDR3 loop is CASSLGQGADEQYF. The DNA of the CDR3 is TGTGCCAGCAGCCTGGGACAGGGGGCGGACGAGCAGTACTTC. Together with reference TRBV7-2 and TRBJ2-7, the CDR3 gives the full variable domain: GAGVSQSPSNKVTEKGKDVELRCDPISGHTALYWYRQSLGQGLEFLIYFQGNSAPDKSGLPSDRFSAERTGGSVSTLTIQRTQQEDSAVYLCASSLGQGADEQYFGPGTRLTVT.

The genes are TRBV6-2 or TRBV6-3 and TRBJ2-5, with 11 bases fitting TRBD2. The CDR3 is 16 amino acids. J gave up 0 bases and V 6 bases, and 6 bases lay outside the gene matches. Germline lookup yields CDR1 MNHEY and CDR2 SVGEGT. The CDR3 DNA is TGTGCCAGCAGGACGGGACTAGCGGATAACCAAGAGACCCAGTACTTC. The encoded protein is CASRTGLADNQETQYF.

V and J are TRBV7-3 and TRBJ1-1; weak D call: TRBD1 (5 bases). The germline gives CDR1 SGHTA, CDR2 FQGTGA. This CDR3 has 14 amino acids. V lost 5 bases and J 4 bases, leaving 14 bases between the germline ends. CDR3 sequence: CASSEGDAGTEAFF. Written as DNA, the CDR3 is TGTGCCAGCAGCGAAGGGGACGCGGGCACTGAAGCTTTCTTT.

This clonotype came up a few times. V and J are TRBV7-9 and TRBJ2-7, with TRBD1 identical over 7 bases. The V and J ends lost 4 bases and 2 bases, in that order; junction bases with no gene match: 8. The CDR3 runs 15 residues. Germline V gives CDR1 SEHNR, CDR2 FQNEAQ (reference sequence). The CDR3 sequence is CASSSTGTAAYEQYF. The CDR3 nucleotides read TGTGCCAGCAGCTCAACCGGGACAGCCGCCTACGAGCAGTACTTC.

This clonotype was recorded at least ten times. The chain combines TRBV10-3 with TRBJ2-5; D remains unclear. The CDR3 runs 12 residues. Between the trimmed V and J ends, which lost 4 bases and 3 bases, there was a span of 6 bases. Germline CDR1 reads ENHRY; CDR2 reads SYGVKD. The CDR3 loop is CAISGSKETQYF. The CDR3 nucleotides read TGTGCCATCAGTGGCAGTAAAGAGACCCAGTACTTC.

The chain is built from TRBV12-3 or TRBV12-4 and TRBJ1-2; 7 bases map to TRBD1. The CDR3 is made up of 13 amino acids. The V and J ends lost 10 bases and 7 bases, in that order; junction bases with no gene match: 12. CDR3 nucleotide sequence: TGTGCCACCAGAACGCGGACAGGCGGTGGCTACACCTTC. It codes for CATRTRTGGGYTF.

This clonotype was detected ten times or more. V gene TRBV13 combines with J gene TRBJ1-1, with D maybe TRBD1 (5 bases). This CDR3 contains 14 residues. Per germline, CDR1 PRHDT and CDR2 FYEKMQ (reference sequence). Trimming took off 7 bases at V and 0 bases at J, with 12 bases between the two ends. The CDR3 loop is CASITRGMNTEAFF. CDR3 DNA sequence: TGTGCCAGCATAACCCGGGGGATGAACACTGAAGCTTTCTTT. Based on the CDR3 plus reference TRBV13 and TRBJ1-1, the full variable domain is AAGVIQSPRHLIKEKRETATLKCYPIPRHDTVYWYQQGPGQDPQFLISFYEKMQSDKGSIPDRFSAQQFSDYHSELNMSSLELGDSALYFCASITRGMNTEAFFGQGTRLTVV.

Only a few counts were recorded for this clonotype. The genes are TRBV7-2 and TRBJ2-2; a weak D match, TRBD1 (5 bases). This CDR3 region has 14 residues. Looked up from germline, CDR1 is SGHTA and CDR2 is FQGNSA. V was pared by 1 base and J by 6 bases, with 9 bases between. CDR3 protein: CASSLEVRAGELFF. For the CDR3, the DNA is TGTGCCAGCAGCTTAGAAGTCAGGGCCGGGGAGCTGTTTTTT.

This clonotype was found many times. The V call is TRBV7-2, the J call TRBJ2-2, with 11 bases lining up with TRBD1. The germline gives CDR1 SGHTA, CDR2 FQGNSA. The V and J ends lost 5 bases and 3 bases, in that order; junction bases with no gene match: 5. The CDR3 runs to 16 residues. CDR3: CASSVGTGGYTGELFF. In nucleotides, the CDR3 is TGTGCCAGCAGCGTGGGGACAGGGGGATACACCGGGGAGCTGTTTTTT.

This clonotype was detected many times. This chain joins TRBV2 and TRBJ1-1, with TRBD1 matching over 7 bases. The CDR3 runs to 15 residues. Germline assignment: CDR1 SNHLY and CDR2 FYNNEI. J gave up 5 bases and V 3 bases, and 9 bases lay outside the gene matches. The chain's CDR3 is CASSEERGQGTEAFF. The CDR3 bases are TGTGCCAGCAGTGAGGAGAGGGGGCAGGGGACTGAAGCTTTCTTT.

V gene TRBV12-3 or TRBV12-4 combines with J gene TRBJ2-3; 7 nucleotides line up with TRBD2. The CDR3 consists of 16 residues. V was clipped by 1 base and J by 0 bases; unmatched bases: 4. In nucleotides, the CDR3 is TGTGCCAGCAGTTTAGGTCCGCGGGGGAGCACAGATACGCAGTATTTT. This gives the protein CASSLGPRGSTDTQYF.